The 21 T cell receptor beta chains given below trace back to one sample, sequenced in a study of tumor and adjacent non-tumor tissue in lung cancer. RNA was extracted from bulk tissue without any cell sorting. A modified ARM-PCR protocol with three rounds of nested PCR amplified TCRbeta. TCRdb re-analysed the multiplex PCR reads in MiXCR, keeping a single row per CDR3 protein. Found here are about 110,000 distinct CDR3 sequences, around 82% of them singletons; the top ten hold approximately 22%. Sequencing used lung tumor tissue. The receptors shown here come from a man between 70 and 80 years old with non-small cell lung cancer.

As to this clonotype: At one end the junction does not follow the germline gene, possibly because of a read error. The CDR3 nucleotides read TGCATCGTTGAATCTCCTAGCGGGAGGGCCCTTGAGCAGTTCTTC. It codes for CIVESPSGRALEQFF. The rearrangement joins TRBV29-1 to TRBJ2-1; 12 bases line up with TRBD2. Germline assignment: CDR1 SQVTM and CDR2 ANQGSEA. The CDR3 length is 15 residues.

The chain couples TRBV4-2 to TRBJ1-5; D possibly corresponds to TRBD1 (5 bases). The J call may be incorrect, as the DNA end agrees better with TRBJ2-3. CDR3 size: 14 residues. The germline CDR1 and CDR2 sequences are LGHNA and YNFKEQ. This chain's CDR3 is CASSQADSSQPQYF. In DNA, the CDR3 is TGTGCCAGCAGCCAGGCAGACAGTAGTCAGCCCCAGTATTTT.

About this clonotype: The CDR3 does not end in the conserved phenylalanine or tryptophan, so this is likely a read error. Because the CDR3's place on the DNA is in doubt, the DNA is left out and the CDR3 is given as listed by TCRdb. The CDR3 reads CSVAGTGSPYEQYC. The chain employs TRBV29-1 and TRBJ2-7; the DNA was not used to check the table's D call, TRBD1. Germline V gene data show CDR1 as SQVTM and CDR2 as ANQGSEA. The CDR3 region is 14 residues in length, termini included.

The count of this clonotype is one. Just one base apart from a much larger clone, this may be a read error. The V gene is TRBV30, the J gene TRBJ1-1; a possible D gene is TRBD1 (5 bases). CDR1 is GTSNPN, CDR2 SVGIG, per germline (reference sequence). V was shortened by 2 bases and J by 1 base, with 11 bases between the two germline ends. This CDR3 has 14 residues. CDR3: CAWSRGTENTEAFF. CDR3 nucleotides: TGTGCCTGGAGTAGAGGGACGGAGAACACTGAAGCTTTCTTT.

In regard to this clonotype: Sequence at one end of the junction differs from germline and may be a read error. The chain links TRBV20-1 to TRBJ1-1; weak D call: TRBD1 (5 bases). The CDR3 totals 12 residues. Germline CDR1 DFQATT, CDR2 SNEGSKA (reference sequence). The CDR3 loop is CSVIRALGEAIF. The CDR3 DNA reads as TGCAGTGTGATCAGGGCTTTGGGAGAAGCTATCTTT.

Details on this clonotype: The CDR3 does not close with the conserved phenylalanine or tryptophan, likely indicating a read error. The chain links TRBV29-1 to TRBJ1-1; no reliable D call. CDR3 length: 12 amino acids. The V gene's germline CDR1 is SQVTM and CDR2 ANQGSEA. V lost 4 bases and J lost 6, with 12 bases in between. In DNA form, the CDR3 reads TGCAGCGTTGTGACGGAGTGGCCTGAAGCTTTCCTT. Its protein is CSVVTEWPEAFL.

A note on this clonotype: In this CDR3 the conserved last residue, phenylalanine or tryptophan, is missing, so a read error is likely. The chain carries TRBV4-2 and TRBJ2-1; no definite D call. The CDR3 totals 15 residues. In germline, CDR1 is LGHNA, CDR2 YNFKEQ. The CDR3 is CTSSQGSPQYNGQFS. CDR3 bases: TGTACCAGCAGCCAAGGATCCCCTCAATACAATGGGCAGTTCTCC.

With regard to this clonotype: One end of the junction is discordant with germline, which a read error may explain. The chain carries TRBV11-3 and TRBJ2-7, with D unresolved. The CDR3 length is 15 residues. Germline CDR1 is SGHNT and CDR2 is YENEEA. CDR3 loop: CASSPMSVSVYGQYF. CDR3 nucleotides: TGTGCCAGCAGCCCGATGTCAGTTTCCGTGTACGGGCAGTATTTC. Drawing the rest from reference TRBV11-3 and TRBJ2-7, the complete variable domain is EAGVVQSPRYKIIEKKQPVAFWCNPISGHNTLYWYLQNLGQGPELLIRYENEEAVDDSQLPKDRFSAERLKGVDSTLKIQPAELGDSAVYLCASSPMSVSVYGQYFGPGTRLTVT.

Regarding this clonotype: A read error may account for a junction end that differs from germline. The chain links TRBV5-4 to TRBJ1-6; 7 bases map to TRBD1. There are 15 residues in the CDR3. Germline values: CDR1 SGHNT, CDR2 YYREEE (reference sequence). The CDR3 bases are TGTGCCAGCAGCTCTCGGGACAGAGCTAATTCAGCCCTCCACTTT. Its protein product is CASSSRDRANSALHF.

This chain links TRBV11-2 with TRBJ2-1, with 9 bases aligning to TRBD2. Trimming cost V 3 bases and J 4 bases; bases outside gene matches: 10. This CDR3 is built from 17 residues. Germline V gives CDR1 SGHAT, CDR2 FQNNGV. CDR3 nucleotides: TGTGCCAGCAGCTTCACCTCGGGGCTAGCGGGGTACAATGAGCAGTTCTTC. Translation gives CASSFTSGLAGYNEQFF. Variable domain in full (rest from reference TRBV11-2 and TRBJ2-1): EAGVAQSPRYKIIEKRQSVAFWCNPISGHATLYWYQQILGQGPKLLIQFQNNGVVDDSQLPKDRFSAERLKGVDSTLKIQPAKLEDSAVYLCASSFTSGLAGYNEQFFGPGTRLTVL.

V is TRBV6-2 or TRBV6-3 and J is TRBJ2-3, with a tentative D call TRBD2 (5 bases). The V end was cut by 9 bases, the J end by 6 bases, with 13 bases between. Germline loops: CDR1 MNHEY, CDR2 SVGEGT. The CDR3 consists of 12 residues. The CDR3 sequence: CASSDKSDTQYF. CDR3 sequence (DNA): TGTGCCAGTAGCGACAAGAGTGATACGCAGTATTTT.

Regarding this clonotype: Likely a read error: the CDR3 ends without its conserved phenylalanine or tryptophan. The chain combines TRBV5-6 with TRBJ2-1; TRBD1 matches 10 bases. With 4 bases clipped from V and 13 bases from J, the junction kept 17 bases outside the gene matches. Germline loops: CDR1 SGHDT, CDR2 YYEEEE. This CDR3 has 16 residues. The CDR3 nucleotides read TGTGCCAGCAGCATTGTCCAGGACAGGGGGAGAAATCGACAGTTCTTG. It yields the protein CASSIVQDRGRNRQFL.

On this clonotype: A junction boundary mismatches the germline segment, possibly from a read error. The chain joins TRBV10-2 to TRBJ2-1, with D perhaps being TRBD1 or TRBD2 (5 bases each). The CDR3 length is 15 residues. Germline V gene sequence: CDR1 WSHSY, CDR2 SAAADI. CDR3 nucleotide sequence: TGCGCCAGCAGATCCCCGGGACCCTCTTCTTATGAGCTGTTCTTC. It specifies CASRSPGPSSYELFF.

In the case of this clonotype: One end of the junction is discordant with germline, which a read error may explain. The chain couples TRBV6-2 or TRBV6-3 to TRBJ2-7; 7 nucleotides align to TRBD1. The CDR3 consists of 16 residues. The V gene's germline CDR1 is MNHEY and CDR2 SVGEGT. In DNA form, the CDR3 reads TGTACCAGCAGCCCTTTCCGGAAGGGGGCCAACTACGAGCAGTACTTC. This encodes CTSSPFRKGANYEQYF.

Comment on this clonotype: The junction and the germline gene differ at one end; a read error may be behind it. The CDR3, as DNA: TGTGCCAGCAGCTCCCATAAGTTGGGGAAAGATATTTATGGCTACATCTTC. Its protein product is CASSSHKLGKDIYGYIF. This chain uses TRBV7-8 with TRBJ1-2; no clear D gene. Germline-derived CDR1 and CDR2 are SGHVS and FQNEAQ. This CDR3 spans 17 amino acids.

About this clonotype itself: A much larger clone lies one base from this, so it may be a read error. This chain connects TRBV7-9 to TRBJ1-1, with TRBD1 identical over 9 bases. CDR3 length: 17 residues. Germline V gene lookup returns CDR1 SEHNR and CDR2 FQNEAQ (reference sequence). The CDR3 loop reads CAGSLERTGALNTEAFF. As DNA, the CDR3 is TGTGCCGGCAGCTTAGAGAGGACAGGGGCCTTGAACACTGAAGCTTTCTTT.

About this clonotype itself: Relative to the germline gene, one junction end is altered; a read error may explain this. Here the CDR3 reads CASSYSTGGAGDLFF. In nucleotides, the CDR3 is TGTGCTAGCAGTTACAGTACAGGGGGGGCCGGGGACCTGTTTTTT. V usage is TRBV6-5 and J usage is TRBJ2-2, with D perhaps TRBD1 (8 bases). CDR1 is MNHEY, CDR2 SVGAGI, per germline. The CDR3 loop spans 15 amino acids.

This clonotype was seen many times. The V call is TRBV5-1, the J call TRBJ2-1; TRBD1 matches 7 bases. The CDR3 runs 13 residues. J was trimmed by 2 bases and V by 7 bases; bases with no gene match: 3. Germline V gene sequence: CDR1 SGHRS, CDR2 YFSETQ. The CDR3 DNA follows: TGCGCCAGCCAGGACAGGCCCTACAATGAGCAGTTCTTC. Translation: CASQDRPYNEQFF.

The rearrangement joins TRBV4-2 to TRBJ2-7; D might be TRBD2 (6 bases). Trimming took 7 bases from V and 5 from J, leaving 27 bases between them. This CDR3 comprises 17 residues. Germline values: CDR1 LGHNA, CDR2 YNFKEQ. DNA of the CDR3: TGTGCCAGCAACCCACCTGTCGTGGGGGGAGTCGGCAACGAGCAGTACTTC. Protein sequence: CASNPPVVGGVGNEQYF.

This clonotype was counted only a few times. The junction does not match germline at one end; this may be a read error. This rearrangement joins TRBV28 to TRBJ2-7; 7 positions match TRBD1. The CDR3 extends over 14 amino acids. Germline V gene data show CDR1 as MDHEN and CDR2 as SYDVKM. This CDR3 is CASSQQGPAGEQYF. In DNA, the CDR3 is TGTGCCAGCAGTCAACAGGGGCCGGCGGGCGAGCAATACTTC.

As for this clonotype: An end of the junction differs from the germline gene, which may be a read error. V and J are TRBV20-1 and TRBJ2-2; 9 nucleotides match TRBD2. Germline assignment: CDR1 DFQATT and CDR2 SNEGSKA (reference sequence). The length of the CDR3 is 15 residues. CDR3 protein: CSVRVFSGSSGELFF. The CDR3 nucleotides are TGCAGTGTTAGAGTATTTAGCGGGAGTAGCGGGGAGCTGTTTTTT.